Listed below are T cell receptor beta chains from one sample, sequenced in a study of cytomegalovirus exposure and HLA in healthy donors. Only in-frame clones appear in the TCRdb table, and some are missing; sequencing was by immunoSEQ multiplex PCR. The sample carries some 210,000 clones, 87% recorded once. Sequences were obtained from PBMCs. Source of these receptors: a woman younger than 35 in good health and CMV-seropositive. Each CDR3 is given with its conserved first and last residue. The D gene is left open where the match is weak. Where a row states a size, it is once, few, many or the class of an expanded clone; other rows omit it.

- - TRBJ2-7 TRBV4-2 TGTGCCTCCGGGGATCCCAGCTACGAGCAGTACTTC CASGDPSYEQYF
- - TRBJ1-5 TRBV28 TGTGCCAGCAGTCGGGTGAATAGCAATCAGCCCCAGCATTTT CASSRVNSNQPQHF
- TRBD2 TRBJ2-3 TRBV5-6 TGTGCCAGCAGCCCTCTAGCGGGCCGCACAGATACGCAGTATTTT CASSPLAGRTDTQYF
- TRBD2 TRBJ2-7 TRBV4-1 TGCGCCAGCAGCCAAGACTCTGGCGGGGGAGGGACCTACGAGCAGTACTTC CASSQDSGGGGTYEQYF
- - TRBJ1-2 TRBV2 TGTGCCAGCAGTGAAAGGGTAGGGACAATACATATAGGCTACACCTTC CASSERVGTIHIGYTF
- TRBD2 TRBJ2-7 TRBV5-4 TGTGCCAGCAGCGCTGGACTAGCGGGCGCCTACGAGCAGTACTTC CASSAGLAGAYEQYF
- - TRBJ2-1 TRBV7-9 TGTGCCAGCAGCTTAGGCGGGACCGGATCCGATGAGCAGTTCTTC CASSLGGTGSDEQFF
- - TRBJ1-2 TRBV28 TGTGCCAGCAGTTTCCGCCGGTATGGCTACACCTTC CASSFRRYGYTF
once - TRBJ1-1 TRBV30 TGTGCCTGGACTCACACAGGAGTGGGGGCGGCTTTCTTT CAWTHTGVGAAFF
- TRBD2 TRBJ2-1 TRBV9 TGTGCCAGCAGCGTAAGCGGGAGGGGTTACAATGAGCAGTTCTTC CASSVSGRGYNEQFF
- - TRBJ1-1 TRBV11-2 TGTGCCAGCAGCTTAGTCAAGGGTAGGGGCACTGAAGCTTTCTTT CASSLVKGRGTEAFF
- TRBD2 TRBJ2-1 TRBV27 TGTGCAAGCGGGCTAGCGGGAGGGTATTACAATGAGCAGTTCTTC CASGLAGGYYNEQFF
- - TRBJ2-1 TRBV27 TGTGCCAGCAGTATACAGGGTCGCAATGAGCAGTTCTTC CASSIQGRNEQFF
- TRBD1 TRBJ1-2 TRBV28 TGTGCCAGCAGCCCGGGACAGGGAAACTATGGCTACACCTTC CASSPGQGNYGYTF
- TRBD2 TRBJ2-3 TRBV2 TGTGCCAGCAGTGGTTTAGCGGGTAGCACAGATACGCAGTATTTT CASSGLAGSTDTQYF
- - TRBJ1-5 TRBV4-2 TGTGCCAGCAGCCAAGATCGAACCGGGAATCAGCCCCAGCATTTT CASSQDRTGNQPQHF
- TRBD2 TRBJ2-3 TRBV5-1 TGCGCCAGCAGCTTGGATAGCGGGAGTGCAGATACGCAGTATTTT CASSLDSGSADTQYF
- TRBD1 TRBJ1-2 TRBV6-4 TGTGCCAGCAGAGTATCCGGGACAGGGCCCCTATATGGCTACACCTTC CASRVSGTGPLYGYTF
few TRBD2 TRBJ2-1 TRBV2 TGTGCCAGCAGGACCGGGACTAGATACAATGAGCAGTTCTTC CASRTGTRYNEQFF
- TRBD1 TRBJ2-3 TRBV11-2 TGTGCCAGCAGCTTGAGGGGACAGTCTAGCACAGATACGCAGTATTTT CASSLRGQSSTDTQYF
- - TRBJ2-7 TRBV27 TGTGCCAGCAGTCCGACGACTAGACACGAGCAGTACTTC CASSPTTRHEQYF
few TRBD2 TRBJ2-7 TRBV28 TGTGCCAGCACCCTGGGGGGGACTAGCGGGATCGAGCAGTACTTC CASTLGGTSGIEQYF
once TRBD2 TRBJ2-1 TRBV5-5 TGTGCCAGCAGTCCGACGGGACTAGCCGGGAATGAGCAGTTCTTC CASSPTGLAGNEQFF
- TRBD2 TRBJ2-1 TRBV4-2 TGTGCCAGCAGCCAAGATCCCGGGACTAGCGGGTTGAATGAGCAGTTCTTC CASSQDPGTSGLNEQFF
- - TRBJ2-2 TRBV7-2 TGTGCCAGCAGCTTAGGGTGGAGGCGGCAGGAGCTGTTTTTT CASSLGWRRQELFF
- TRBD2 TRBJ2-7 TRBV28 TGTGCCAGCAGATTAGGACTAGCGGGACAAGACGAGCAGTACTTC CASRLGLAGQDEQYF
- TRBD2 TRBJ2-7 TRBV28 TGTGCCAGCAGTTTATTAGGGACTAGCGCGACTGAGCAGTACTTC CASSLLGTSATEQYF
- TRBD2 TRBJ2-7 TRBV19 TGTGCCAGTAGTTCTTATTCAGCGGGAGGGCCATGCGAGCAGTACTTC CASSSYSAGGPCEQYF
- TRBD1 TRBJ1-5 TRBV19 TGTGCTTCGGGACAGGGAGTCTATAGCAATCAGCCCCAGCATTTT CASGQGVYSNQPQHF
- - TRBJ2-2 TRBV7-3 TGTGCCAGCAGCTGGGGACTCAACACCGGGGAGCTGTTTTTT CASSWGLNTGELFF
- - TRBJ1-1 TRBV27 TGTGCCAGCAGTTATCGGAGAATGAACACTGAAGCTTTCTTT CASSYRRMNTEAFF
- TRBD2 TRBJ2-1 TRBV5-1 TGCGCCAGCAGCCCGGTGGGCGGGAGTATGAATGAGCAGTTCTTC CASSPVGGSMNEQFF
- TRBD2 TRBJ2-7 TRBV6-6 TGTGCCAGCAGTTACTCGGCTAGCGGGGCCTACGAGCAGTACTTC CASSYSASGAYEQYF
- - TRBJ2-7 TRBV10-1 TGCGCCAGCAGTGAGTCCAGGGGAGACGAGCAGTACTTC CASSESRGDEQYF
- - TRBJ2-3 TRBV28 TGTGCCAGCGGAATAGGGGGGGCTAGCACAGATACGCAGTATTTT CASGIGGASTDTQYF
- TRBD1 TRBJ2-3 TRBV5-4 TGTGCCAGCAGCCCCAGGGACAGGGGCACAGATACGCAGTATTTT CASSPRDRGTDTQYF
- - TRBJ2-7 TRBV6-5 TGTGCCAGCAGTTACGGGAGCGAGCAGTACTTC CASSYGSEQYF
- TRBD1 TRBJ2-7 TRBV27 TGTGCCAGCGTGGGACAGGGGGCCCACGAGCAGTACTTC CASVGQGAHEQYF
- - TRBJ2-7 TRBV2 TGTGCCAGCTCGGGTTTCTCCTCCTACGAGCAGTACTTC CASSGFSSYEQYF
- TRBD2 TRBJ2-3 TRBV2 TGTGCCAGCAGTGATCCAGCTAGCGGCCGCCCGGGGAATACGCAGTATTTT CASSDPASGRPGNTQYF